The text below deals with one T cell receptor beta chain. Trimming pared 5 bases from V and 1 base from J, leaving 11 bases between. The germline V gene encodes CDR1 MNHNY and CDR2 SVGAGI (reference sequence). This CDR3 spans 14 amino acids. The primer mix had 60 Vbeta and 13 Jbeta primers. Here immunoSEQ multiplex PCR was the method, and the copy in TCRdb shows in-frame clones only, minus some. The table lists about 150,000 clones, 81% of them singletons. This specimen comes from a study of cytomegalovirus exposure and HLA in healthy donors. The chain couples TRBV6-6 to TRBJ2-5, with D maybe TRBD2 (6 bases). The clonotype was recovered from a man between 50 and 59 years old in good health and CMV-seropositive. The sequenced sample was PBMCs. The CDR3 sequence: CASSDPGVQETQYF. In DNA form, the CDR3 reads TGTGCCAGCAGTGACCCGGGGGTCCAAGAGACCCAGTACTTC.